This T cell receptor beta chain was observed in a study of T cell responses to AZD1222 COVID-19 vaccine. Some clones are missing from TCRdb's copy, which holds only in-frame ones; the method was immunoSEQ multiplex PCR. The table includes 150,000 to 200,000 clones, around nine tenths detected once. Broader study findings: Among AZD1222 vaccinees, only 6 or 7 were seropositive at baseline. Epitopes outside B.1.351 and B.1.1.7 mutated regions reportedly drew nearly half of spike TCRs. Mostly white British, mostly female donors; authors suggested clonal diversity may be underestimated.

Trimming took off 7 bases at V and 0 bases at J, with 17 bases between the two ends. The germline V gene has CDR1 SGHRS and CDR2 YFSETQ. The CDR3 loop spans 16 amino acids. A note on this clone: Its antigen is unidentified.

Doses given second, at about 4 or about 12 weeks, were pooled. This TCR was sampled from an adult who received the AZD1222 COVID-19 vaccine. The sample was peripheral blood, taken 28 days after the second AZD1222 dose. The chain links TRBV5-1 to TRBJ1-3, with D maybe TRBD1 (6 bases). CDR3 sequence: CASGTGTLISGNTIYF. CDR3 DNA sequence: TGCGCCAGCGGAACAGGGACACTAATCTCTGGAAACACCATATATTTT.